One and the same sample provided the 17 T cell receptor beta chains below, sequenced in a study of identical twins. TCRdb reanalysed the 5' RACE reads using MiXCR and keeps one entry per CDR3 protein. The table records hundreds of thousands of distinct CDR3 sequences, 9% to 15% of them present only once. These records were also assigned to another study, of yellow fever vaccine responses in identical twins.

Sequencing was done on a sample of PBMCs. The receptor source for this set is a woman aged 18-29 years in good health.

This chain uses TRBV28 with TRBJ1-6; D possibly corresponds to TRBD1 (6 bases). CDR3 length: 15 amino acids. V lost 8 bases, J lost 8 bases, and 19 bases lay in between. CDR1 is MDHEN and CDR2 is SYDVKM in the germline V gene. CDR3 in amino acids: CASGYSGGEYSPLHF. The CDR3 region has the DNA TGTGCCAGCGGTTACTCGGGGGGCGAATATTCACCCCTCCACTTT.

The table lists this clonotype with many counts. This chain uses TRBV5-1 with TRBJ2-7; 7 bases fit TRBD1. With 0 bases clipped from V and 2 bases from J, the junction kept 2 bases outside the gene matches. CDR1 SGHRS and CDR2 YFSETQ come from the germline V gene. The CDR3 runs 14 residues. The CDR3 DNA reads TGCGCCAGCAGCTTGGAACAGGGGACCTACGAGCAGTACTTC. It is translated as CASSLEQGTYEQYF. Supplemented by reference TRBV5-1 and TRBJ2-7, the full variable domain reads KAGVTQTPRYLIKTRGQQVTLSCSPISGHRSVSWYQQTPGQGLQFLFEYFSETQRNKGNFPGRFSGRQFSNSRSEMNVSTLELGDSALYLCASSLEQGTYEQYFGPGTRLTVT.

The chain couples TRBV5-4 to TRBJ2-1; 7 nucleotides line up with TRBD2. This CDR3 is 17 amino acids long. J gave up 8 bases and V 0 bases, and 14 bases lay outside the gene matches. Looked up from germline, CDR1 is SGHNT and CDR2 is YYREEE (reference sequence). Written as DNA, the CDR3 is TGTGCCAGCAGCTTGGATGGGGGGGGGTTTCGTAATGATGAGCAGTTCTTC. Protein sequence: CASSLDGGGFRNDEQFF.

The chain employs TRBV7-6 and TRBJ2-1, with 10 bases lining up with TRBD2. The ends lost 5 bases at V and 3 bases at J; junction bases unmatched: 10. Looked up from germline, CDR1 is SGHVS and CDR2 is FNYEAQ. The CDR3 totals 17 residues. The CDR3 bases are TGTGCCAGCAGCCAAGTTGTAGCGGGAGGAGGCTACAATGAGCAGTTCTTC. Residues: CASSQVVAGGGYNEQFF.

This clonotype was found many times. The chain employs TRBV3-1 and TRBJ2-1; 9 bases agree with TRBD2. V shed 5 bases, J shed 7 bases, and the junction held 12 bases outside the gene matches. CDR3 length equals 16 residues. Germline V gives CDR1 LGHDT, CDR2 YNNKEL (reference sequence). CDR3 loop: CASSFARSGSRNEQFF. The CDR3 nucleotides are TGTGCCAGCAGCTTCGCACGTAGCGGGAGTCGTAATGAGCAGTTCTTC.

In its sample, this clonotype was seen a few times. The CDR3 DNA follows: TGTGCCAGCAGCCCCCGGCGGGGACTAGCGGGAGGGCCCCGATCCTACAATGAGCAGTTCTTC. Protein product: CASSPRRGLAGGPRSYNEQFF. The J gene is TRBJ2-1, the V gene TRBV11-2, with TRBD2 matching 16 bases. Trimming cost V 5 bases and J 1 base; bases outside gene matches: 14. Germline CDR1 is SGHAT and CDR2 is FQNNGV. CDR3 length: 21 residues.

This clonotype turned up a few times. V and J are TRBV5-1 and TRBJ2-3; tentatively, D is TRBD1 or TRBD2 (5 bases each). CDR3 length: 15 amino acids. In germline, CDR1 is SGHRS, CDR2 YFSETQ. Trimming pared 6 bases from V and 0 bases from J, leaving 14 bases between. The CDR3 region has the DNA TGCGCCAGCACCCGGGGCCGCCCCAGCACAGATACGCAGTATTTT. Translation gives CASTRGRPSTDTQYF.

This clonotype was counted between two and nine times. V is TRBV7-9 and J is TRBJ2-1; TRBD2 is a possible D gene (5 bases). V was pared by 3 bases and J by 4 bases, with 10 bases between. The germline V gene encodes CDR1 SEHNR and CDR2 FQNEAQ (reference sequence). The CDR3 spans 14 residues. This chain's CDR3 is CASSFVGGYNEQFF. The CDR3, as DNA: TGTGCCAGCAGCTTCGTTGGAGGATACAATGAGCAGTTCTTC. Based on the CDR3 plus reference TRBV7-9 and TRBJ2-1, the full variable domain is DTGVSQNPRHKITKRGQNVTFRCDPISEHNRLYWYRQTLGQGPEFLTYFQNEAQLEKSRLLSDRFSAERPKGSFSTLEIQRTEQGDSAMYLCASSFVGGYNEQFFGPGTRLTVL.

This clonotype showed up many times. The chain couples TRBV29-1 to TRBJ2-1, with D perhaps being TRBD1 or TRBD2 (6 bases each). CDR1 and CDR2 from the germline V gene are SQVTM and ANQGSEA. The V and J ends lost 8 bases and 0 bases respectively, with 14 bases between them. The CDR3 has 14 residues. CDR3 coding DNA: TGCAGCCAAGCCGGAGGGGGCTCCTACAATGAGCAGTTCTTC. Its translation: CSQAGGGSYNEQFF.

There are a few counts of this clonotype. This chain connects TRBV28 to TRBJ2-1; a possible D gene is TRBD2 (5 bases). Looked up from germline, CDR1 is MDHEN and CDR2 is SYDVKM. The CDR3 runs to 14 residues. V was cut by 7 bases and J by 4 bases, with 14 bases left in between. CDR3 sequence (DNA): TGTGCCAGCACCCAGGAAGGACTTTACAATGAGCAGTTCTTC. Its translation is CASTQEGLYNEQFF.

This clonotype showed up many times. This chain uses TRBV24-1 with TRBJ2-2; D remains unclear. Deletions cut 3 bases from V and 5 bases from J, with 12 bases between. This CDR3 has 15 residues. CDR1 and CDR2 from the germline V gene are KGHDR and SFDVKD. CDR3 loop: CATSDPIGVTGELFF. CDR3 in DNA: TGTGCCACCAGTGATCCCATTGGGGTGACCGGGGAGCTGTTTTTT.

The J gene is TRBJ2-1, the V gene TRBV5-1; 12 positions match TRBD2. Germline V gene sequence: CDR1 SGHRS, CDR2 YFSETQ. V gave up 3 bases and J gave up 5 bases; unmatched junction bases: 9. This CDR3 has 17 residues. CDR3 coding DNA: TGCGCCAGCAGCTCAGCCCTAGCGGGGGGGCGGCACAATGAGCAGTTCTTC. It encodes CASSSALAGGRHNEQFF.

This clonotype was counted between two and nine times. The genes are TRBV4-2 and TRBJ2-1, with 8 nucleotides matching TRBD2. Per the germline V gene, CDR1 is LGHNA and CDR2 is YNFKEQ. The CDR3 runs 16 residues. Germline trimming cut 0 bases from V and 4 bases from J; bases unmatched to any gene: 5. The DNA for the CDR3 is TGTGCCAGCAGCCAAGAAGACCTAGCGGGTTACAATGAGCAGTTCTTC. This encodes CASSQEDLAGYNEQFF.

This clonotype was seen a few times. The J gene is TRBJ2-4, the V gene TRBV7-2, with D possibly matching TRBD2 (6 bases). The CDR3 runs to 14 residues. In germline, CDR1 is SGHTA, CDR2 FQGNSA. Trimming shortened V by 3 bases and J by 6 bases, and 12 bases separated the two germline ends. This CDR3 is CASSFGSSANIQYF. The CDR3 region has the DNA TGTGCCAGCAGCTTCGGGAGTTCTGCAAACATTCAGTACTTC.

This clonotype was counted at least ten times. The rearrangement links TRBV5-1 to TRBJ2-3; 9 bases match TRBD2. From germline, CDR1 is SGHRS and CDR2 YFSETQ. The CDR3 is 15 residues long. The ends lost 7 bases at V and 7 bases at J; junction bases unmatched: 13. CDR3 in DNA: TGCGCCAGCGCCCCCCCCGGGACTAGCATCAATACGCAGTATTTT. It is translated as CASAPPGTSINTQYF.

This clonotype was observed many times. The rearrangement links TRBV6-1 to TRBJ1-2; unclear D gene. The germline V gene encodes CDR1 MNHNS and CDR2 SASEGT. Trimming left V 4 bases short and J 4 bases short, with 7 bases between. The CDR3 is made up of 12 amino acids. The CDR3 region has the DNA TGTGCCAGCAGTGTTTCAGGCTATGGCTACACCTTC. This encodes CASSVSGYGYTF.

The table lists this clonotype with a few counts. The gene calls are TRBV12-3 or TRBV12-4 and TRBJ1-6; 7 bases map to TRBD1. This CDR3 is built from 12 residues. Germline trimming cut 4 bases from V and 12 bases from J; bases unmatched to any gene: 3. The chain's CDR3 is CASSYRGGPLHF. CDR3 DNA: TGTGCCAGCAGTTACAGGGGCGGACCCCTCCACTTT.